These T cell receptor beta chains were read from a single sample in a study of cytotoxic CD8 clonotypes in ibrutinib-treated CLL. Using immunoSEQ multiplex PCR, the repertoire was profiled, and TCRdb retains in-frame clones only, with some absent. The top ten clones hold 4.8% of a sample with about 80,000 clones, roughly 80% of them seen once. The sequencing here drew on PBMCs, taken after 12 months of ibrutinib treatment. These receptor sequences come from a human donor with chronic lymphocytic leukemia. Each CDR3 is given with its conserved first and last residue. The order of the fields is V gene, D gene, clone size, J gene, CDR3 DNA, CDR3 protein. D genes are given only for firm matches. A row's size may be missing; if present it is once, few, many or a size class.

TRBV7-2,NA,few,TRBJ2-7,TGTGCCAGCAGCCCCAGGCGGTTGGCGGACCTCTACGAGCAGTACTTC,CASSPRRLADLYEQYF
TRBV21-1,NA,many,TRBJ2-7,TGTGCCAGCTGGGGACCCGGCAAGACCCTACAGTACTTC,CASWGPGKTLQYF
TRBV10-3,TRBD1,few,TRBJ1-3,TGTGCCATCACCCCGAGGACAGGAGACACCATATATTTT,CAITPRTGDTIYF
TRBV4-2,NA,NA,TRBJ1-1,TGTGCCAGCAGCAGGGAGGTGGGCACTGAAGCTTTCTTT,CASSREVGTEAFF
TRBV27,NA,NA,TRBJ1-5,TGTGCCAGCAGTTTAGGCCCCGGGCGGCCCCAGCATTTT,CASSLGPGRPQHF
TRBV7-2,TRBD2,NA,TRBJ2-4,TGTGCCGGTAGCGGGAGGGCCGGGGACATTCAGTACTTC,CAGSGRAGDIQYF
TRBV7-2,NA,NA,TRBJ2-7,TGTGCCAGCAGCCCAGTCGGCAGGGGCCACGAGCAGTACTTC,CASSPVGRGHEQYF
TRBV7-6,TRBD2,NA,TRBJ2-2,TGTGCCAGCAGCCAGGTTGCTAGCGGGAACACCGGGGAGCTGTTTTTT,CASSQVASGNTGELFF
TRBV30,TRBD1,many,TRBJ1-2,TGTGCCTGGAGTACAGGGGTCTTCTATGGCTACACCTTC,CAWSTGVFYGYTF
TRBV21-1,NA,NA,TRBJ2-5,TGTGCCAGCAGCGCACCCCCCAGGGTGGGGCCTCCCCGCCAAGAGACCCAGTACTTC,CASSAPPRVGPPRQETQYF
TRBV25-1,NA,NA,TRBJ2-5,TGTGCCAGCAGTGTCCGGGTCCAAGAGACCCAGTACTTC,CASSVRVQETQYF
TRBV21-1,NA,NA,TRBJ2-1,TGTGCCAGCAGCAAATGGAACCAGGGGGAGCAGTTCTTC,CASSKWNQGEQFF
TRBV4-2,NA,NA,TRBJ1-1,TGTGCCAGCAGCCAGGGCGCAGTATGGGGCACTGAAGCTTTCTTT,CASSQGAVWGTEAFF
TRBV5-8,NA,NA,TRBJ1-1,TGTGCCAGCAGCCTAGGGAGATACACTGAAGCTTTCTTT,CASSLGRYTEAFF
TRBV2,NA,NA,TRBJ2-5,TGTGCCAGCAGGGCGCCGTTCCAAGAGACCCAGTACTTC,CASRAPFQETQYF
TRBV15,NA,NA,TRBJ2-3,TGTGCCACCAGCAGGCTCACAGGGGGGGGGAATACGCAGTATTTT,CATSRLTGGGNTQYF
TRBV6-5,NA,NA,TRBJ1-2,TGTGCCAGCAGGGCGGGTAACTATGGCTACACCTTC,CASRAGNYGYTF
TRBV2,NA,NA,TRBJ1-2,TGTGCCAGCACGACAGGTCGGGACTATGGCTACACCTTC,CASTTGRDYGYTF
TRBV5-6,TRBD1,NA,TRBJ2-4,TGTGCCAGCAGCGATCCGGGACAGGGGAATAACATTCAGTACTTC,CASSDPGQGNNIQYF
TRBV7-2,NA,NA,TRBJ1-2,TGTGCCAGCAGCCCTGGGGGAGACTATGGCTACACCTTC,CASSPGGDYGYTF
TRBV6-6,NA,NA,TRBJ2-7,TGTGCCAGCAGTGGCTTCCCCCACGAGCAGTACTTC,CASSGFPHEQYF
TRBV7-3,NA,NA,TRBJ2-3,TGTGCCAGCAGCTTAACTGGGGATACGCAGTATTTT,CASSLTGDTQYF
TRBV6-6,NA,NA,TRBJ2-7,TGTGCCAGCAGTTACTCGAACTACGAGCAGTACTTC,CASSYSNYEQYF
TRBV7-3,TRBD1,NA,TRBJ1-2,TGTGCCAGCAGCCAAGACAGGGGTTATGGCTACACCTTC,CASSQDRGYGYTF
TRBV10-2,TRBD1,NA,TRBJ2-7,TGCGCCATGGGCGGACAGGGCGGGGCCGAGCAGTACTTC,CAMGGQGGAEQYF
TRBV7-9,TRBD1,NA,TRBJ1-5,TGTGCCAGCAGCTTGGGACAGGTCAGCAATCAGCCCCAGCATTTT,CASSLGQVSNQPQHF
TRBV4-2,TRBD2,NA,TRBJ2-3,TGTGCCAGCAGCCAAGATAGGGCTAGCGGGAATGATAAGTATTTT,CASSQDRASGNDKYF
TRBV4-2,TRBD2,NA,TRBJ2-1,TGTGCCAGCAGCCAAGATGGGCGGGGGGAGTACAATGAGCAGTTCTTC,CASSQDGRGEYNEQFF
TRBV29-1,NA,NA,TRBJ2-5,TGCAGCGTTCGGGTAGGGCAAGAGACCCAGTACTTC,CSVRVGQETQYF
TRBV6-5,TRBD1,NA,TRBJ2-7,TGTGCCAGCAGCCTTGGGACAGCGCTCTCCTACGAGCAGTACTTC,CASSLGTALSYEQYF
TRBV14,NA,NA,TRBJ2-7,TGTGCCAGCAGCCGGGGACCCGCCCGCGAGCAGTACTTC,CASSRGPAREQYF
TRBV4-3,NA,NA,TRBJ1-2,TGCGCCAGCAGTCCAGAGGTAGTAGTAGATGGCTACACCTTC,CASSPEVVVDGYTF
TRBV10-3,TRBD1,NA,TRBJ2-7,TGTGCCATCAGCCCGCAGACAGGGGGCCCGGGAGGCTACGAGCAGTACTTC,CAISPQTGGPGGYEQYF
TRBV2,TRBD2,NA,TRBJ2-7,TGTGCCAGCCGACTAGCGGGGGGTTACGAGCAGTACTTC,CASRLAGGYEQYF